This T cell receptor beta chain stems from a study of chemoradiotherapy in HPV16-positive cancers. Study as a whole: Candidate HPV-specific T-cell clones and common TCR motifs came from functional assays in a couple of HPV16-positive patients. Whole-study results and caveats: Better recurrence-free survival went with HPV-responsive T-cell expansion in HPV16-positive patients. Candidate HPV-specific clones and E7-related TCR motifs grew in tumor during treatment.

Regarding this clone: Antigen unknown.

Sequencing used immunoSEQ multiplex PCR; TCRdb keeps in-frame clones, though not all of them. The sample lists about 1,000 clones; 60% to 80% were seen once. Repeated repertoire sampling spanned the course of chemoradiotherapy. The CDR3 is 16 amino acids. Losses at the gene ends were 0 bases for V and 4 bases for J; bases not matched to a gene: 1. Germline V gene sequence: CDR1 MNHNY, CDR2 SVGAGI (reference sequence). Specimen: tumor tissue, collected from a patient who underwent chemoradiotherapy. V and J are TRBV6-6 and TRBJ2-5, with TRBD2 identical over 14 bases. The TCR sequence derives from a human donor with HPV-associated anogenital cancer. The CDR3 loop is CASSYSTSGGGETQYF. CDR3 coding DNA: TGTGCCAGCAGTTACTCGACTAGCGGGGGGGGAGAGACCCAGTACTTC.